This T cell receptor beta chain is drawn from a study of Tregs in tolerant kidney transplant recipients. Here immunoSEQ multiplex PCR was the method, and the copy in TCRdb shows in-frame clones only, minus some. There are around 48,000 clones in the sample, with 0.75% to 0.95% held by the top ten. Remarks on this clone: As yet, its antigen is unknown. The missing CDR3 end, 3 residues past where the read stops, is filled in from the germline J gene.

V lost 3 bases to trimming and J lost 0 bases, with 12 bases between them. The CDR3 consists of 16 residues. CDR1 and CDR2 (germline): DFQATT, SNEGSKA (reference sequence). Study outcomes and limitations: Tregs expanded with activated donor B cells seemed most donor-specific.

The source material was CD4+ T cells from blood, sampled before the transplant. This chain joins TRBV20-1 and TRBJ2-6; D gene ambiguous. This receptor was identified in a human donor who received a combined kidney and bone marrow transplant. CDR3 sequence reads: CSASPLSSSGANVLTF. The CDR3 bases that were read are TGCAGTGCTAGCCCTCTATCTAGCTCTGGGGCCAACGTC.